This TCR beta chain is from a study of T-cell reconstitution after alpha-beta-depleted transplantation in children. General study points: At one year after transplant, newly produced T cells mostly accounted for T-cell counts and diversity. The origin of high day-60 TCRbeta diversity in some patients lay in surviving recipient T cells and thymic progenitors. The study reportedly traced alpha-beta T cells about two months after transplant to several hundred expanded graft clones.

Worth noting for this clonotype: The antigen is unknown.

Preparing the TCRbeta library involved the use of unique molecular identifiers. A single record per CDR3 protein comes from TCRdb applying MiXCR to the PCR reads. The sample yields roughly 310,000 distinct CDR3 sequences, approximately 23% seen once. Germline assignment: CDR1 SNHLY and CDR2 FYNNEI. This CDR3 comprises 13 residues. V was trimmed by 4 bases and J by 4 bases, leaving 9 bases between them. The genes are TRBV2 and TRBJ2-3; D gene uncertain. The clonotype comes from a male patient younger than 18 who had a stem cell transplant for acute lymphoblastic leukemia, so the T cells may come from the graft donor. The sample consisted of PBMCs, mostly from graft donor cells, taken 180 days after TCRalphabeta/CD19-depleted stem cell transplant. The CDR3 reads CASSVRRADTQYF. In nucleotides, the CDR3 is TGTGCCAGCAGTGTTCGGAGAGCAGATACGCAGTATTTT.